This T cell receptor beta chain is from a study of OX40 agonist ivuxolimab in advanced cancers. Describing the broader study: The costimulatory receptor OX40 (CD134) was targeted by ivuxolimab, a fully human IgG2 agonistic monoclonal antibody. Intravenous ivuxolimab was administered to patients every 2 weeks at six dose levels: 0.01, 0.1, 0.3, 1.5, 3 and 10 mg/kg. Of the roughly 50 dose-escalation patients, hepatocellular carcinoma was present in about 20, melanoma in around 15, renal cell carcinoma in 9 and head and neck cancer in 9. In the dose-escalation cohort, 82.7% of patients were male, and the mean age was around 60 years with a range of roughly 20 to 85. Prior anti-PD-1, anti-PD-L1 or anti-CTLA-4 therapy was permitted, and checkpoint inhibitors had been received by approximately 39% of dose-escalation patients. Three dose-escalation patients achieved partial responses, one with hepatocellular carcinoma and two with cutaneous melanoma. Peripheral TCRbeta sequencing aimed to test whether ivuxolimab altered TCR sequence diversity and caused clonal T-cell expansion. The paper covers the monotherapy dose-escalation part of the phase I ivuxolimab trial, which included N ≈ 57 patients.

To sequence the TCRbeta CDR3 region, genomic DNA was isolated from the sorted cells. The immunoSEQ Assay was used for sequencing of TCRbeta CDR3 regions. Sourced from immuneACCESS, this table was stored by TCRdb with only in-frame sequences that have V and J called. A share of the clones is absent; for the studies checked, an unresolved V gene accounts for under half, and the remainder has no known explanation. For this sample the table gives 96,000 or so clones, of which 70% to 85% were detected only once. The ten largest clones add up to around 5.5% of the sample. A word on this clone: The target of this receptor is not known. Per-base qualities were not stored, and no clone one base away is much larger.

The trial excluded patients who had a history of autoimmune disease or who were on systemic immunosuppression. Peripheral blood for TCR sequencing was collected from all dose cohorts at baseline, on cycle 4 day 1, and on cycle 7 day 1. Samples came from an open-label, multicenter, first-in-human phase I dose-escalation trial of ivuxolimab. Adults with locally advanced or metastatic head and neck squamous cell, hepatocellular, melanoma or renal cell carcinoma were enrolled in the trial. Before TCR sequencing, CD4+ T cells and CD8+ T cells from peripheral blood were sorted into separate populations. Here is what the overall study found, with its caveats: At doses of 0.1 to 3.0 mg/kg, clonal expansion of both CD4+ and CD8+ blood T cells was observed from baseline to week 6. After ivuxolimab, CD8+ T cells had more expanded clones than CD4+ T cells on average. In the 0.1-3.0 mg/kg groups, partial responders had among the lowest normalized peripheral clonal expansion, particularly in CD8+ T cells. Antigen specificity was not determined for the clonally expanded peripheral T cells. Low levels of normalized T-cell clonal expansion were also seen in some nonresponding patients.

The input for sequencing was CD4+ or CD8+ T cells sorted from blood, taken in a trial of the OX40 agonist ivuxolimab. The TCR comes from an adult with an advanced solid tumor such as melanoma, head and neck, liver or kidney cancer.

The DNA reads TGTGCCAGCAGCCCCAACGCGGGACTAGCGGGAGAGGATGAGCAGTTCTTC. This translates into CASSPNAGLAGEDEQFF. The chain uses TRBV5-4 and TRBJ2-1; a stretch of 14 junction bases matches TRBD2. The cysteine opens and the phenylalanine closes a CDR3 of 17 amino acids. Of all the DNA, just the CDR3 is kept, 51 bases in frame from base 1. After removal of 4 bases from V and 8 bases from J, the junction retains 11 bases not matched to a gene. CDR1 and CDR2, per the germline V gene (reference sequence), are SGHNT and YYREEE.